This TCR beta chain originates from a study of T cell changes during pregnancy in multiple sclerosis. Here immunoSEQ multiplex PCR was the method, and the copy in TCRdb shows in-frame clones only, minus some. The sample contains under 65,000 clones, under 95% of which appear only once. Losses at the gene ends were 9 bases for V and 5 bases for J; bases not matched to a gene: 6. The CDR3 covers 14 residues. Per the germline V gene, CDR1 is LNHDA and CDR2 is SQIVND (reference sequence). This chain links TRBV19 with TRBJ2-2, with 10 bases fitting TRBD2. The source of this sequence is a female donor in good health, enrolled as a control in a pregnancy study. Sequenced here: peripheral blood, sampled in the first trimester of pregnancy. CDR3 nucleotides: TGTGCCAGCTCTCCGGGACTAGCGACCGGGGAGCTGTTTTTT. Translated, it gives CASSPGLATGELFF. Complete variable domain (other parts from reference TRBV19 and TRBJ2-2): DGGITQSPKYLFRKEGQNVTLSCEQNLNHDAMYWYRQDPGQGLRLIYYSQIVNDFQKGDIAEGYSVSREKKESFPLTVTSAQKNPTAFYLCASSPGLATGELFFGEGSRLTVL.